This TCR beta chain appears in the sequencing data of a study of T cells in localized non-small cell lung cancer. The study, taken as a whole, reports: The greatest T cell clonality was found in uninvolved adjacent lung (higher than in tumor).

About this clone itself: Its antigen is as yet unknown.

Sequenced by immunoSEQ multiplex PCR; TCRdb stores in-frame clones only, minus some. The repertoire has about 30,000 clones, about nine tenths of them found once; the top ten carry less than 6%. The sequencing used PBMCs, collected before any cancer treatment. The TCR originated in a man between 40 and 70 years old with stage II lung adenocarcinoma.

CDR3 region: CASSLTRRGAGNTIYF. The CDR3 DNA sequence: TGTGCCAGCAGCTTGACCAGACGCGGAGCTGGAAACACCATATATTTT. The chain has TRBV5-8 and TRBJ1-3; D is ambiguous. Trimming left V 1 base short and J 2 bases short, with 13 bases between. Per the germline V gene, CDR1 is SGHTS and CDR2 is YDEGEE. This CDR3 comprises 16 residues.